One sample yielded the 15 T cell receptor beta chains listed below, sequenced in a study of beta chain features in type 1 diabetes. As every portion of the isolated RNA was reverse transcribed, the sequencing read expressed TCRB transcripts. Using immunoSEQ multiplex PCR, the repertoire was profiled, and TCRdb retains in-frame clones only, with some absent. Seen here are about 130,000 clones, 9.2% observed once, and the top ten hold around 0.7%. Input material: central memory CD4+ T cells from blood. The receptors derive from a man younger than 35 in good health.

Only a few counts were recorded for this clone. Mismatch with germline at one junction end may stem from a read error. V usage is TRBV2 and J usage is TRBJ2-7, with a possible D match to TRBD2 (5 bases). Germline V gene sequence: CDR1 SNHLY, CDR2 FYNNEI. This CDR3 region has 12 residues. CDR3 coding DNA: TGTGCCAGCAGTGCAATTGACTACGAGCGGTACTTC. This sequence encodes CASSAIDYERYF.

Only a few counts were recorded for this clone. The gene calls are TRBV7-2 and TRBJ2-1; the match to TRBD1 covers 7 bases. CDR1 and CDR2 from the germline V gene are SGHTA and FQGNSA. The J segment lost 0 bases and the V segment lost 5 bases, leaving 7 bases of the junction unmatched. CDR3 size: 16 residues. The CDR3 DNA reads as TGTGCCAGCAGCATAGACAGGGTGGGCTCCTACAATGAGCAGTTCTTC. Protein product: CASSIDRVGSYNEQFF.

This clone was picked up a small number of times. The rearrangement uses TRBV4-1 and TRBJ2-1; 7 bases agree with TRBD2. V was pared by 2 bases and J by 8 bases, with 12 bases of the junction left unmatched. This CDR3 is built from 16 residues. The germline V gene encodes CDR1 MGHRA and CDR2 YSYEKL. CDR3 amino acids: CASSQLGLTEKDEQFF. CDR3 sequence (DNA): TGCGCCAGCAGCCAATTGGGACTAACCGAAAAAGATGAGCAGTTCTTC.

The J gene is TRBJ2-1, the V gene TRBV10-3; a possible D gene is TRBD1 (6 bases). Germline assignment: CDR1 ENHRY and CDR2 SYGVKD. The CDR3 covers 15 residues. With 6 bases removed from V and 4 bases from J, the gap between germline ends came to 16 bases. CDR3 nucleotide sequence: TGTGCCATCAGCGCTGGGACAAGCCTATACAATGAGCAGTTCTTC. Amino acid sequence: CAISAGTSLYNEQFF.

This clone was detected only a few times. The chain combines TRBV7-6 with TRBJ2-1, with a weak D call TRBD2 (6 bases). The germline V and J ends were trimmed by 4 bases and 6 bases, with 16 bases remaining between them. CDR1 SGHVS and CDR2 FNYEAQ come from the germline V gene. The CDR3 loop spans 15 amino acids. The DNA of the CDR3 is TGTGCCAGCAGCTCTCTTGGCGGGACCATCAATGAGCAGTTCTTC. This translates into CASSSLGGTINEQFF.

This chain links TRBV29-1 with TRBJ2-2, with D possibly TRBD1 on 5 matching bases. Trimming pared 5 bases from V and 0 bases from J, leaving 10 bases between. The CDR3 runs to 14 residues. Per the germline V gene, CDR1 is SQVTM and CDR2 is ANQGSEA. CDR3 amino acids: CSVRDRSNTGELFF. The CDR3 DNA is TGCAGCGTTCGTGACAGATCGAACACCGGGGAGCTGTTTTTT.

This clone was observed a few times. V gene TRBV5-1 combines with J gene TRBJ2-2; TRBD1 agrees at 7 bases. With V trimmed by 2 bases and J by 6 bases, 4 bases remained unmatched. Germline V gene data show CDR1 as SGHRS and CDR2 as YFSETQ. This CDR3 contains 14 residues. The CDR3 coding sequence is TGCGCCAGCAGCTTACAGGGGATGGCCGGGGAGCTGTTTTTT. This codes for CASSLQGMAGELFF.

J is TRBJ2-1 and V is TRBV10-3, with 12 bases that match TRBD2. The J segment lost 9 bases and the V segment lost 0 bases, leaving 12 bases of the junction unmatched. CDR3 length: 18 amino acids. Germline V gives CDR1 ENHRY, CDR2 SYGVKD. For the CDR3, the DNA is TGTGCCATCAGTGAGTCGACGGGGAGGCTAGCGGGGGGGCGTGAGCAGTTCTTC. The encoded protein is CAISESTGRLAGGREQFF.

This clone came up a few times. The gene calls are TRBV19 and TRBJ1-2, with TRBD1 identical over 7 bases. CDR1 LNHDA and CDR2 SQIVND come from the germline V gene (reference sequence). The J segment lost 0 bases and the V segment lost 9 bases, leaving 10 bases of the junction unmatched. The CDR3 extends over 15 amino acids. CDR3 sequence reads: CASRGQINPNYGYTF. CDR3 in DNA: TGTGCCAGCCGGGGACAGATCAATCCTAACTATGGCTACACCTTC.

Only a few counts were recorded for this clone. The chain links TRBV29-1 to TRBJ1-2; 7 bases line up with TRBD1. There are 13 residues in the CDR3. The V segment lost 6 bases and the J segment 2 bases; nucleotides outside the gene matches: 6. Germline CDR1 is SQVTM and CDR2 is ANQGSEA. CDR3 DNA: TGCAGCGTCCTGACAGGGTTGAACTATGGCTACACCTTC. This encodes CSVLTGLNYGYTF. The variable domain in full, with the rest retrieved from reference TRBV29-1 and TRBJ1-2, is SAVISQKPSRDICQRGTSLTIQCQVDSQVTMMFWYRQQPGQSLTLIATANQGSEATYESGFVIDKFPISRPNLTFSTLTVSNMSPEDSSIYLCSVLTGLNYGYTFGSGTRLTVV.

This clone was seen only a few times. V gene TRBV7-9 combines with J gene TRBJ1-2; 7 nucleotides agree with TRBD1. The CDR3 is 13 residues long. Germline V gene lookup returns CDR1 SEHNR and CDR2 FQNEAQ (reference sequence). V shed 5 bases and J 4 bases; nucleotides not matched to a gene: 4. The CDR3 bases are TGTGCCAGCAGCCCGGGACAGTTCTATGGCTACACCTTC. Its protein is CASSPGQFYGYTF.

The V and J genes are TRBV2 and TRBJ2-3; TRBD2 aligns across 13 bases. In germline, CDR1 is SNHLY, CDR2 FYNNEI. This CDR3 has 17 residues. V gave up 6 bases and J gave up 0 bases; unmatched junction bases: 6. CDR3 DNA sequence: TGTGCCAGCAGGACGGGACTAGCGGGAAAAAGCACAGATACGCAGTATTTT. It encodes CASRTGLAGKSTDTQYF.

J is TRBJ2-7 and V is TRBV6-5, with TRBD1 identical over 10 bases. V shed 7 bases and J 6 bases; nucleotides not matched to a gene: 6. Germline V gene sequence: CDR1 MNHEY, CDR2 SVGAGI. This CDR3 contains 13 residues. CDR3 nucleotide sequence: TGTGCCAGCAAATCCGGGACAGGGGCCGAGCAGTACTTC. Translating it yields CASKSGTGAEQYF.

This clone was observed a few times. The V and J genes are TRBV30 and TRBJ1-3; no clear D gene. CDR1 is GTSNPN, CDR2 SVGIG, per germline (reference sequence). The CDR3 has 13 amino acids. Trimming stripped 2 bases from V and 3 bases from J, with 8 bases between. CDR3 sequence: CAWSSGIGNTIYF. The CDR3 DNA reads TGTGCCTGGAGTTCAGGAATTGGAAACACCATATATTTT.

The table lists this clone with many counts. The chain links TRBV29-1 to TRBJ2-4; D is perhaps TRBD1 (6 bases). The V gene lost 8 bases and the J gene lost 7 bases, with 18 bases spanning the gap. Germline loops: CDR1 SQVTM, CDR2 ANQGSEA. This CDR3 spans 13 amino acids. CDR3 residues: CSHSAGVGNIQYF. Here the CDR3 DNA reads TGCAGCCACTCGGCAGGGGTTGGGAACATTCAGTACTTC.